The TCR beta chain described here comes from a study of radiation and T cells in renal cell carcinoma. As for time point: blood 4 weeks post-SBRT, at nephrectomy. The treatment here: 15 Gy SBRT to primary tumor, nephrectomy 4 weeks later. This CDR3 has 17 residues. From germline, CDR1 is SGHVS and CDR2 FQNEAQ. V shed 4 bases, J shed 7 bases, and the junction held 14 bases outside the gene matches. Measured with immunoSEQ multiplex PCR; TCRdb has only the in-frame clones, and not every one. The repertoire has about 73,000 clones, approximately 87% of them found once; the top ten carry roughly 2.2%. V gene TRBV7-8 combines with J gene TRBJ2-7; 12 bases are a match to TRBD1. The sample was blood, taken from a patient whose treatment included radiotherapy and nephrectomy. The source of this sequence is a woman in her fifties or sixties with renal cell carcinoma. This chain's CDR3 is CASSSRTPGQGAREQYF. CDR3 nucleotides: TGTGCCAGCAGCTCAAGAACCCCGGGACAGGGGGCTCGAGAGCAGTACTTC.